The 12 T cell receptor beta chains given below trace back to one sample, sequenced in a study of OX40 agonist ivuxolimab in advanced cancers. Repertoires were generated with immunoSEQ multiplex PCR, while TCRdb's copy carries only in-frame clones and drops some. Among about 77,000 clones, over 75% were seen once, and the ten largest hold more than 0.6%. The sample in question was CD4+ or CD8+ T cells sorted from blood, obtained in a trial of the OX40 agonist ivuxolimab. These receptors were collected from an adult with an advanced solid tumor such as melanoma, head and neck, liver or kidney cancer.

The chain has TRBV19 and TRBJ2-7, with TRBD2 as a possible D gene (5 bases). The CDR3 totals 13 residues. Germline CDR1 and CDR2: LNHDA and SQIVND (reference sequence). V dropped 7 bases and J dropped 2 bases, with 12 bases sitting between them. Written as DNA, the CDR3 is TGTGCCAGTAATCGAGGGTACGCCTACGAGCAGTACTTC. Protein sequence: CASNRGYAYEQYF.

V gene TRBV29-1 combines with J gene TRBJ2-1; 8 bases fit TRBD1. V lost 5 bases, J lost 5 bases, and 5 bases stayed unmatched. The germline CDR1 and CDR2 sequences are SQVTM and ANQGSEA. The CDR3 is 13 residues long. The CDR3 DNA is TGCAGCGTTCTCGGACAGGGAAACAATGAGCAGTTCTTC. Translation: CSVLGQGNNEQFF.

This chain joins TRBV6-1 and TRBJ1-2; D remains unclear. V lost 1 base to trimming and J lost 8 bases, with 8 bases between them. CDR3 size: 12 residues. Germline V gene lookup returns CDR1 MNHNS and CDR2 SASEGT. CDR3 DNA sequence: TGTGCCAGCAGTGAAGTGGAGTCGGGCTACACCTTC. This encodes CASSEVESGYTF.

The gene calls are TRBV11-3 and TRBJ1-1; tentatively, D is TRBD1 (5 bases). The CDR3 contains 17 residues. Trimming pared 2 bases from V and 0 bases from J, leaving 16 bases between. Germline CDR1 reads SGHNT; CDR2 reads YENEEA. The CDR3 region is CASSLMAREEVNTEAFF. The CDR3 DNA sequence: TGTGCCAGCAGCTTAATGGCCAGGGAAGAAGTGAACACTGAAGCTTTCTTT. Supplemented by reference TRBV11-3 and TRBJ1-1, the full variable domain reads EAGVVQSPRYKIIEKKQPVAFWCNPISGHNTLYWYLQNLGQGPELLIRYENEEAVDDSQLPKDRFSAERLKGVDSTLKIQPAELGDSAVYLCASSLMAREEVNTEAFFGQGTRLTVV.

This chain links TRBV11-1 with TRBJ1-1, with D perhaps TRBD1 (6 bases). Germline CDR1 and CDR2: SGHAT and FQDESV (reference sequence). This CDR3 is 13 amino acids long. Deletions cut 5 bases from V and 0 bases from J, with 7 bases between. CDR3: CASSRQVNTEAFF. CDR3 nucleotide sequence: TGTGCCAGCAGCCGACAGGTGAACACTGAAGCTTTCTTT.

The chain uses TRBV5-1 and TRBJ1-1, with D hard to call. Per the germline V gene, CDR1 is SGHRS and CDR2 is YFSETQ. The CDR3 has 15 residues. With 0 bases removed from V and 0 bases from J, the gap between germline ends came to 9 bases. CDR3 nucleotides: TGCGCCAGCAGCTTGGGTGCAAACATGAACACTGAAGCTTTCTTT. Amino acids: CASSLGANMNTEAFF.

This clone was picked up one time. The genes are TRBV27 and TRBJ2-4; TRBD2 might be the D (5 bases). Germline-derived CDR1 and CDR2 are MNHEY and SMNVEV (reference sequence). The V and J ends lost 3 bases and 7 bases respectively, with 13 bases between them. The CDR3 extends over 14 amino acids. The CDR3 nucleotides read TGTGCCAGCAGTTTTAGAGCGGTTGACAACATTCAGTACTTC. It translates to CASSFRAVDNIQYF.

The chain couples TRBV7-9 to TRBJ1-2; D is perhaps TRBD1 (6 bases). Deletions cut 1 base from V and 7 bases from J, with 10 bases between. Germline CDR1 and CDR2: SEHNR and FQNEAQ (reference sequence). CDR3 length equals 13 residues. The CDR3 DNA reads TGTGCCAGCAGCTTAGAGGGGGGTGCTGGCTACACCTTC. Its translation: CASSLEGGAGYTF. Full variable domain (outside the CDR3, taken from reference TRBV7-9 and TRBJ1-2): DTGVSQNPRHKITKRGQNVTFRCDPISEHNRLYWYRQTLGQGPEFLTYFQNEAQLEKSRLLSDRFSAERPKGSFSTLEIQRTEQGDSAMYLCASSLEGGAGYTFGSGTRLTVV.

The J gene is TRBJ1-6, the V gene TRBV5-1; TRBD1 agrees at 10 bases. Trimming at V came to 4 bases and at J to 9 bases, leaving 7 bases not matched to a gene. The CDR3 is made up of 15 amino acids. The germline V gene has CDR1 SGHRS and CDR2 YFSETQ. For the CDR3, the DNA is TGCGCCAGCAGCCCGGGGGACAGGGGAACTTCACCCCTCCACTTT. It codes for CASSPGDRGTSPLHF.

The genes are TRBV5-5 and TRBJ2-7; 12 nucleotides agree with TRBD1. There are 14 residues in the CDR3. The V gene's germline CDR1 is SGHKS and CDR2 YYEKEE (reference sequence). Trimming took 5 bases from V and 2 from J; bases not matched to a gene: 2. In DNA form, the CDR3 reads TGTGCCAGCAGTGGGACAGGGGGCACCTACGAGCAGTACTTC. Translated, it gives CASSGTGGTYEQYF.

The chain is built from TRBV10-1 and TRBJ2-3; tentatively, D is TRBD1 or TRBD2 (5 bases each). The CDR3 runs to 16 residues. Per germline, CDR1 WNHNN and CDR2 SYGVQD (reference sequence). V shed 6 bases and J shed 2 bases, with 18 bases lying between them. The CDR3 reads CASSYRDPFTTDTQYF. The CDR3 nucleotides read TGCGCCAGCAGCTACCGGGACCCCTTCACCACAGATACGCAGTATTTT.

In DNA, the CDR3 is TGTGCCAGCAGCTTAGGGGACCTCTCCTATAATTCACCCCTCCACTTT. It yields the protein CASSLGDLSYNSPLHF. V and J are TRBV7-3 and TRBJ1-6; possibly TRBD1 for D (5 bases). CDR3 length: 16 residues. Germline CDR1 SGHTA, CDR2 FQGTGA. Deletions cut 2 bases from V and 0 bases from J, with 8 bases between.